This entry lists 19 T cell receptor beta chains sequenced from one sample in a study of T cell responses to AZD1222 COVID-19 vaccine. Assay: immunoSEQ multiplex PCR; the TCRdb copy retains only in-frame clones and omits some. Of some 150,000 clones in the sample, 88% were seen once. The sequencing here drew on peripheral blood, taken on day 0 of AZD1222 vaccination. The receptor set was obtained from an adult in good health.

This clone has only one observation. The genes are TRBV30 and TRBJ1-4; 10 bases fit TRBD1. This CDR3 has 15 amino acids. Losses at the gene ends were 1 base for V and 7 bases for J; bases not matched to a gene: 6. The germline V gene encodes CDR1 GTSNPN and CDR2 SVGIG (reference sequence). The chain's CDR3 is CAWSGWTGGIEKLFF. DNA of the CDR3: TGTGCCTGGAGTGGCTGGACAGGGGGAATTGAAAAACTGTTTTTT.

This chain uses TRBV5-1 with TRBJ2-1, with 10 nucleotides matching TRBD2. This CDR3 spans 19 amino acids. Per the germline V gene, CDR1 is SGHRS and CDR2 is YFSETQ. After removal of 0 bases from V and 4 bases from J, the junction contained 13 bases not matched to a gene. The CDR3 nucleotides read TGCGCCAGCAGCTTGGGACGGCGTCTAACTAGCGGGAATTACAATGAGCAGTTCTTC. Residues: CASSLGRRLTSGNYNEQFF.

The chain recombines TRBV30 with TRBJ1-2; TRBD1 matches 7 bases. J lost 8 bases, V lost 0 bases, and 6 bases had no gene match. From germline, CDR1 is GTSNPN and CDR2 SVGIG (reference sequence). The CDR3 extends over 13 amino acids. The DNA of the CDR3 is TGTGCCTGGAGTGTACGAGACAGGGACGGCTACACCTTC. Amino acid sequence: CAWSVRDRDGYTF.

J is TRBJ2-7 and V is TRBV4-1, with 10 bases that match TRBD2. Germline values: CDR1 MGHRA, CDR2 YSYEKL. The CDR3 has 15 amino acids. After removal of 6 bases from V and 3 bases from J, the junction contained 8 bases not matched to a gene. The CDR3 sequence: CASSSTAGGGYEQYF. The CDR3, as DNA: TGCGCCAGCAGTAGTACAGCGGGAGGGGGCTACGAGCAGTACTTC.

The chain recombines TRBV7-8 with TRBJ2-7, with 9 bases matching TRBD1. CDR1 and CDR2 from the germline V gene are SGHVS and FQNEAQ. The CDR3 has 12 residues. With 5 bases clipped from V and 6 bases from J, the junction kept 2 bases outside the gene matches. As DNA, the CDR3 is TGTGCCAGCAGCCCGGACAGGGGCGAGCAGTACTTC. Its protein product is CASSPDRGEQYF.

The chain has TRBV4-3 and TRBJ1-2; 7 nucleotides match TRBD1. V lost 4 bases to trimming and J lost 8 bases; unmatched junction nucleotides: 7. CDR3 length: 13 residues. CDR1 is LGHNA and CDR2 is YSLEER in the germline V gene. The CDR3 nucleotides read TGCGCCAGCAGCCTCGCCCAGGGGGGAGGCTACACCTTC. Encoded protein: CASSLAQGGGYTF.

The chain couples TRBV11-3 to TRBJ2-3; the match to TRBD1 covers 8 bases. J was trimmed by 2 bases and V by 5 bases; bases with no gene match: 6. Germline CDR1 and CDR2: SGHNT and YENEEA. The CDR3 loop spans 15 amino acids. This CDR3 is CASSRQGALTDTQYF. DNA of the CDR3: TGTGCCAGCAGCCGTCAGGGGGCTCTCACAGATACGCAGTATTTT.

The rearrangement uses TRBV5-6 and TRBJ1-3; no reliable D call. CDR1 is SGHDT and CDR2 is YYEEEE in the germline V gene. Trimming took off 1 base at V and 4 bases at J, with 9 bases between the two ends. The CDR3 is 14 amino acids. CDR3 nucleotide sequence: TGTGCCAGCAGCTTGTCCCCCCCGGGAAACACCATATATTTT. Protein sequence: CASSLSPPGNTIYF. The variable domain in full, with the rest retrieved from reference TRBV5-6 and TRBJ1-3, is DAGVTQSPTHLIKTRGQQVTLRCSPKSGHDTVSWYQQALGQGPQFIFQYYEEEERQRGNFPDRFSGHQFPNYSSELNVNALLLGDSALYLCASSLSPPGNTIYFGEGSWLTVV.

The chain links TRBV4-2 to TRBJ2-3; 14 bases line up with TRBD2. Germline lookup yields CDR1 LGHNA and CDR2 YNFKEQ. The CDR3 totals 17 residues. After removal of 4 bases from V and 6 bases from J, the junction contained 9 bases not matched to a gene. The CDR3 DNA reads as TGTGCCAGCAGCCTCGGGACTAGCGGGAGTAGTAAGGATACGCAGTATTTT. Its translation: CASSLGTSGSSKDTQYF.

This clone was counted a single time. The rearrangement uses TRBV13 and TRBJ1-2; D might be TRBD1 (6 bases). The CDR3 is made up of 13 amino acids. Trimming took off 6 bases at V and 8 bases at J, with 16 bases between the two ends. Germline V lookup: CDR1 PRHDT, CDR2 FYEKMQ (reference sequence). In DNA form, the CDR3 reads TGTGCCAGCAGATCAGGGGATCTGGGGGGCTACACCTTC. The encoded protein is CASRSGDLGGYTF.

V and J are TRBV27 and TRBJ1-5; 7 positions match TRBD1. Unmatched junction bases numbered 7, after V lost 6 bases and J lost 2 bases. CDR3 length equals 15 residues. Germline V gene lookup returns CDR1 MNHEY and CDR2 SMNVEV (reference sequence). CDR3 bases: TGTGCCAGCAGACCCCGACAGGGAGGCAATCAGCCCCAGCATTTT. Translated: CASRPRQGGNQPQHF.

The chain couples TRBV11-2 to TRBJ2-1; TRBD2 matches at 11 bases. Germline loops: CDR1 SGHAT, CDR2 FQNNGV. The V and J ends lost 2 bases and 8 bases, in that order; junction bases with no gene match: 5. The CDR3 has 15 amino acids. The CDR3 region is CASSLSGLAGDEQFF. CDR3 bases: TGTGCCAGCAGCTTAAGCGGACTAGCGGGCGATGAGCAGTTCTTC.

CDR3 residues: CSAFGQSNTEAFF. CDR3 nucleotides: TGCAGCGCCTTCGGACAGTCTAACACTGAAGCTTTCTTT. V usage is TRBV29-1 and J usage is TRBJ1-1; a possible D gene is TRBD1 (6 bases). This CDR3 has 13 amino acids. CDR1 and CDR2 from the germline V gene are SQVTM and ANQGSEA. With 7 bases removed from V and 2 bases from J, the gap between germline ends came to 14 bases. The complete variable domain, with remaining parts taken from reference TRBV29-1 and TRBJ1-1, reads SAVISQKPSRDICQRGTSLTIQCQVDSQVTMMFWYRQQPGQSLTLIATANQGSEATYESGFVIDKFPISRPNLTFSTLTVSNMSPEDSSIYLCSAFGQSNTEAFFGQGTRLTVV.

This clone was recorded once. J is TRBJ2-7 and V is TRBV21-1; the table's TRBD2 call for D was not verified on the DNA. TRBV21-1 is described as a pseudogene. The CDR3 covers 19 residues. The CDR3: CASSPLAGTSGKKTYEQYF. CDR3 sequence (DNA): TGTGCCAGCAGCCCCCTGGCCGGGACTAGCGGGAAGAAAACCTACGAGCAGTACTTC.

This chain connects TRBV28 to TRBJ1-5, with TRBD1 matching 7 bases. Germline assignment: CDR1 MDHEN and CDR2 SYDVKM. The junction had 9 bases not matched to a gene; V was cut back by 6 bases and J by 7 bases. The CDR3 contains 14 residues. The chain's CDR3 is CASSPRGLRQPQHF. The CDR3 nucleotides are TGTGCCAGCAGCCCAAGGGGGCTGAGGCAGCCCCAGCATTTT.

The chain couples TRBV25-1 to TRBJ2-7, with 8 bases matching TRBD1. V trimming: 5 bases; J trimming: 3 bases; junction bases outside the gene matches: 3. CDR1 MGHDK and CDR2 SYGVNS come from the germline V gene. The CDR3 sequence is 13 residues long. The CDR3 DNA is TGTGCCAGCAGTTTGACAGGGGTCTACGAGCAGTACTTC. It is translated as CASSLTGVYEQYF.

The V and J genes are TRBV9 and TRBJ2-5; D perhaps matches TRBD2 (6 bases). The CDR3 loop spans 17 amino acids. V gave up 1 base and J gave up 3 bases, with 19 bases separating them. Germline V gene lookup returns CDR1 SGDLS and CDR2 YYNGEE. The CDR3: CASSVKGSGVGKETQYF. CDR3 nucleotide sequence: TGTGCCAGCAGCGTAAAAGGGTCGGGAGTTGGGAAAGAGACCCAGTACTTC.

This chain uses TRBV2 with TRBJ1-2, with D perhaps matching TRBD1 (6 bases). Per the germline V gene, CDR1 is SNHLY and CDR2 is FYNNEI. The V end lost 6 bases, the J end lost 4 bases, and 15 bases lay between the germline ends. The CDR3 is made up of 14 amino acids. The chain's CDR3 is CASSSDSQIYGYTF. The CDR3 region has the DNA TGTGCCAGCAGCTCGGACAGCCAAATCTATGGCTACACCTTC.

J is TRBJ2-5 and V is TRBV7-8; 9 bases agree with TRBD1. CDR1 SGHVS and CDR2 FQNEAQ come from the germline V gene. The V and J ends lost 5 bases and 5 bases, in that order; junction bases with no gene match: 9. CDR3 length: 15 residues. CDR3 in amino acids: CASSMDRGAMETQYF. CDR3 DNA: TGTGCCAGCAGCATGGACAGGGGCGCCATGGAGACCCAGTACTTC.